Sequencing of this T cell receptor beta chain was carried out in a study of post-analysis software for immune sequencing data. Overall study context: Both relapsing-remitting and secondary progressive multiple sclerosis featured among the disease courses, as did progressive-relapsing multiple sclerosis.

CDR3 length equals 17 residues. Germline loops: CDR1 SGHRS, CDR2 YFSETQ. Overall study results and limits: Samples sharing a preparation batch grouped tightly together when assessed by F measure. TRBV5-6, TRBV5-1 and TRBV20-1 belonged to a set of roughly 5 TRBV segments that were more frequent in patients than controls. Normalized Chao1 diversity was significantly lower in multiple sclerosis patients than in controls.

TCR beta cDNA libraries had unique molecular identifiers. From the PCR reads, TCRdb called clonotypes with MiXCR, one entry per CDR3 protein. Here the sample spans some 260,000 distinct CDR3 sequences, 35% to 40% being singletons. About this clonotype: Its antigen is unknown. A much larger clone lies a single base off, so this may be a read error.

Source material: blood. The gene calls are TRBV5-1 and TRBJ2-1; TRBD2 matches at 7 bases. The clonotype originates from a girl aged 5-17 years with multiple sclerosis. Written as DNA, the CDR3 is TGCGCCGGCAGCTCGGTCATGAGGGGAGGGTCCTACAATGAGCAGTTCTTC. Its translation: CAGSSVMRGGSYNEQFF. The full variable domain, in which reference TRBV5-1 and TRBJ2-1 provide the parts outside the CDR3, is KAGVTQTPRYLIKTRGQQVTLSCSPISGHRSVSWYQQTPGQGLQFLFEYFSETQRNKGNFPGRFSGRQFSNSRSEMNVSTLELGDSALYLCAGSSVMRGGSYNEQFFGPGTRLTVL.